The rows below give T cell receptor beta chains drawn from one sample of a study of blood T cell repertoires in COVID-19. Method: immunoSEQ multiplex PCR; TCRdb's copy keeps in-frame clones and lacks some. The sample has roughly 100,000 clones, around 82% seen once. The sample taken for sequencing was peripheral blood. All receptors derive from a human donor in a cohort sampled during active or convalescent COVID-19. CDR3s include the opening cysteine and the closing phenylalanine or tryptophan. The D gene is left open where the match is weak. Only some rows state a clone size, as once, few, many or a class for expanded clones.

TRBV5-1	15	TRBJ1-5	TRBD1	NA	CASSLGTGGNQPQHF	TGCGCCAGCAGCTTGGGGACAGGGGGAAATCAGCCCCAGCATTTT
TRBV6-5	14	TRBJ1-2	TRBD1	NA	CASSSTGMLGGYTF	TGTGCCAGCAGTTCGACAGGGATGCTTGGGGGCTACACCTTC
TRBV7-3	13	TRBJ1-2	TRBD1	NA	CASSPTGGYGYTF	TGTGCCAGCAGCCCGACAGGGGGCTATGGCTACACCTTC
TRBV5-8	20	TRBJ2-7	NA	once	CASSSDLRGFGMEARYEQYF	TGTGCCAGCAGCTCGGATCTACGCGGATTCGGGATGGAGGCTCGGTACGAGCAGTACTTC
TRBV6-2/TRBV6-3	13	TRBJ1-2	NA	NA	CASSRQEIYGYTF	TGTGCCAGCAGCCGACAGGAGATCTATGGCTACACCTTC
TRBV4-1	16	TRBJ1-5	NA	NA	CASSQVPGFDNQPQHF	TGCGCCAGCAGCCAAGTGCCCGGGTTTGACAATCAGCCCCAGCATTTT
TRBV3-1/TRBV3-2	14	TRBJ1-1	NA	many	CASSQDEAGAEAFF	TGTGCCAGCAGCCAAGACGAGGCGGGCGCTGAAGCTTTCTTT
TRBV3-1/TRBV3-2	13	TRBJ2-3	NA	NA	CASSLESTDTQYF	TGTGCCAGCAGCCTGGAGTCCACAGATACGCAGTATTTT
TRBV5-4	14	TRBJ2-3	TRBD2	NA	CASSSYGLADTQYF	TGTGCCAGCAGCTCCTATGGACTAGCAGATACGCAGTATTTT
TRBV6-2/TRBV6-3	19	TRBJ1-5	TRBD1	few	CASSFYYLGTGGFNQPQHF	TGTGCCAGCAGTTTCTACTACCTTGGGACAGGGGGCTTCAATCAGCCCCAGCATTTT
TRBV11-2	12	TRBJ2-5	NA	NA	CASSLYSGTQYF	TGTGCCAGCAGCTTGTACTCCGGGACCCAGTACTTC
TRBV5-4	13	TRBJ1-5	NA	NA	CASSRDFNQPQHF	TGTGCCAGCAGCAGGGACTTTAATCAGCCCCAGCATTTT
TRBV10-3	15	TRBJ2-1	TRBD1	NA	CAISLTGDGYNEQFF	TGTGCCATCAGTCTGACAGGGGATGGGTACAATGAGCAGTTCTTC
TRBV27	14	TRBJ2-6	NA	NA	CASSLESGANVLTF	TGTGCCAGCAGTTTAGAGTCTGGGGCCAACGTCCTGACTTTC
TRBV11-2	17	TRBJ1-2	NA	few	CASSHGTAQSGNYGYTF	TGTGCCAGCAGCCATGGGACCGCCCAAAGCGGGAACTATGGCTACACCTTC
TRBV18	16	TRBJ2-3	TRBD2	NA	CASSPPASGGFNTQYF	TGTGCCAGCTCACCACCGGCTAGCGGGGGGTTCAATACGCAGTATTTT
TRBV28	14	TRBJ2-3	TRBD2	NA	CASSPSGWGDTQYF	TGTGCCAGCAGTCCTAGCGGGTGGGGAGATACGCAGTATTTT
TRBV18	15	TRBJ1-5	TRBD1	NA	CASSPLGQGAQPQHF	TGTGCCAGCTCACCTCTAGGACAGGGCGCTCAGCCCCAGCATTTT
TRBV6-1	17	TRBJ2-2	TRBD2	NA	CASREKPGLENTGELFF	TGTGCCAGCAGAGAAAAACCGGGACTAGAGAACACCGGGGAGCTGTTTTTT
TRBV3-1/TRBV3-2	12	TRBJ2-7	NA	NA	CASSQNIYEQYF	TGTGCCAGCAGCCAAAACATCTACGAGCAGTACTTC
TRBV27	13	TRBJ2-5	TRBD2	NA	CASSLSGGGTQYF	TGTGCCAGCAGTTTGTCGGGGGGAGGGACCCAGTACTTC
TRBV5-6	15	TRBJ1-2	TRBD1	NA	CASSLVQGLDYGYTF	TGTGCCAGCAGCTTGGTACAGGGGCTTGACTATGGCTACACCTTC